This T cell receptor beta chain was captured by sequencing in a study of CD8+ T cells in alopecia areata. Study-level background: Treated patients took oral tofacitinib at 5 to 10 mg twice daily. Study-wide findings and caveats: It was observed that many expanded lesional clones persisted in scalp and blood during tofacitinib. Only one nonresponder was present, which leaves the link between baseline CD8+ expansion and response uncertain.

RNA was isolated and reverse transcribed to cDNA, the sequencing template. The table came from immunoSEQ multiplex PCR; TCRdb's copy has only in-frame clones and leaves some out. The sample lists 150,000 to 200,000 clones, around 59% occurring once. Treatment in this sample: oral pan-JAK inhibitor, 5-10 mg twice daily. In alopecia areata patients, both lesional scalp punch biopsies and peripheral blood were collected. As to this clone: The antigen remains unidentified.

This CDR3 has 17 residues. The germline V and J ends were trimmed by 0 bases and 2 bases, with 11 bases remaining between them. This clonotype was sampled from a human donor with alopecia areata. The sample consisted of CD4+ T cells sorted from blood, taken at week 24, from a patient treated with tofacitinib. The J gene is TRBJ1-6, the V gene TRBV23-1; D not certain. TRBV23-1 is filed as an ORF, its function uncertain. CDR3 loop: CASSQSGRATYNSPLHF. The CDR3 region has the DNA TGCGCCAGCAGTCAATCGGGAAGGGCTACCTATAATTCACCCCTCCACTTT.